The next 19 T cell receptor beta chains were all read from a single sample in a study of post-analysis software for immune sequencing data. Unique molecular identifiers had been added to the TCR beta cDNA libraries. TCRdb processed the PCR reads anew with MiXCR; each CDR3 protein has one entry. This sample has approximately 260,000 distinct CDR3 sequences, with roughly a third found just once. General observations from the study: Five or six TRBV segments appeared more often in patients than in controls, and TRBV5-6, TRBV5-1 and TRBV20-1 were among these.

For these receptors, no antigen is known. The sequenced material came from blood. The receptor source for this set is a girl between 10 and 17 years old with multiple sclerosis.

This clonotype has a handful of counts. This sequence joins TRBV14 and TRBJ1-5, with D uncertain. V lost 3 bases and J lost 7, with 10 bases in between. This CDR3 comprises 13 residues. Germline CDR1 reads SGHDN; CDR2 reads FVKESK. The CDR3 region has the DNA TGTGCCAGCAGCCAGGGGTTGAGCCAGCCCCAGCATTTT. The encoded protein is CASSQGLSQPQHF.

The chain links TRBV12-3 or TRBV12-4 to TRBJ2-5; TRBD1 matches at 7 bases. The tail of the sequence fits TRBJ2-7 better, so the J call may be wrong. The CDR3 totals 14 residues. In DNA form, the CDR3 reads TGTGCCAGCACCGCACAGGGGCGACTCTACGAGCAGTACTTC. Protein: CASTAQGRLYEQYF.

In this sample, this clonotype turned up a few times. Since a much larger clone is just one base distant, this may be a read error. The gene calls are TRBV6-5 and TRBJ2-1; 14 bases line up with TRBD2. V dropped 10 bases and J dropped 9; count of bases not matched to a gene: 11. CDR3 size: 15 residues. CDR1 and CDR2 (germline): MNHEY, SVGAGI. This chain's CDR3 is CATKGLAGGHSEQFF. The CDR3 region has the DNA TGTGCCACCAAAGGACTAGCGGGGGGCCATAGTGAGCAGTTCTTC.

This clonotype was detected ten times or more. V usage is TRBV5-1 and J usage is TRBJ1-6; D possibly corresponds to TRBD1 (6 bases). The CDR3 runs to 15 residues. CDR1 and CDR2 from the germline V gene are SGHRS and YFSETQ. The V end was cut by 5 bases, the J end by 8 bases, with 17 bases between. CDR3 protein: CASSGGRARDSPLHF. CDR3 DNA sequence: TGCGCCAGCAGTGGGGGCAGGGCAAGGGATTCACCCCTCCACTTT.

This clonotype was seen only a few times. Written as DNA, the CDR3 is TGTGCCAGCAGCGTCCAACTAGCGGGAGTCAATGAGCAGTTCTTC. Protein: CASSVQLAGVNEQFF. V gene TRBV9 combines with J gene TRBJ2-1; 11 positions match TRBD2. CDR1 SGDLS and CDR2 YYNGEE come from the germline V gene. The CDR3 extends over 15 amino acids. V trimming: 2 bases; J trimming: 6 bases; junction bases outside the gene matches: 4.

This chain joins TRBV20-1 and TRBJ1-1; no clear D gene. Trimming removed 5 bases at V and 3 bases at J, with 22 bases between. This CDR3 spans 16 amino acids. CDR1 and CDR2 from the germline V gene are DFQATT and SNEGSKA (reference sequence). DNA for the CDR3: TGCAGTGCTCCCCCGACACTCGGACGAGGACACACTGAAGCTTTCTTT. This translates into CSAPPTLGRGHTEAFF.

In its sample, this clonotype was seen a few times. Since a much larger clone is just one base distant, this may be a read error. The rearrangement links TRBV6-1 to TRBJ2-1; 8 positions match TRBD2. The junction had 9 bases not matched to a gene; V was cut back by 5 bases and J by 6 bases. The CDR3 spans 15 residues. Germline V gene lookup returns CDR1 MNHNS and CDR2 SASEGT. CDR3 in DNA: TGTGCCAGCAGTATCCGGGCGGGAGGCCGCAATGAGCAGTTCTTC. Its protein is CASSIRAGGRNEQFF.

The genes are TRBV5-1 and TRBJ1-3; maybe TRBD1 (5 bases). Germline assignment: CDR1 SGHRS and CDR2 YFSETQ. Deletions cut 2 bases from V and 0 bases from J, with 12 bases between. The CDR3 covers 16 residues. CDR3 DNA sequence: TGCGCCAGCAGCTTTAGGGGAGTTGGCTCTGGAAACACCATATATTTT. Its protein is CASSFRGVGSGNTIYF.

Here the CDR3 reads CASSLAGARTDTQYF. Written as DNA, the CDR3 is TGCGCCAGCAGCCTCGCGGGGGCGCGCACAGATACGCAGTATTTT. The V and J genes are TRBV5-1 and TRBJ2-3, with D perhaps TRBD2 (7 bases). CDR3 length: 15 amino acids. V was cut by 4 bases and J by 1 base, with 13 bases left in between. Germline V gene sequence: CDR1 SGHRS, CDR2 YFSETQ.

This clonotype was seen a few times. The chain employs TRBV3-1 and TRBJ1-4; D perhaps matches TRBD1 (5 bases). The CDR3 extends over 16 amino acids. V was cut by 0 bases and J by 4 bases, with 12 bases left in between. Germline V gene sequence: CDR1 LGHDT, CDR2 YNNKEL (reference sequence). The DNA for the CDR3 is TGTGCCAGCAGCCAAGATAAAGGGGCGGTTAATGAAAAACTGTTTTTT. Amino acid sequence: CASSQDKGAVNEKLFF. Supplemented by reference TRBV3-1 and TRBJ1-4, the full variable domain reads DTAVSQTPKYLVTQMGNDKSIKCEQNLGHDTMYWYKQDSKKFLKIMFSYNNKELIINETVPNRFSPKSPDKAHLNLHINSLELGDSAVYFCASSQDKGAVNEKLFFGSGTQLSVL.

This clonotype was observed at least ten times. The genes are TRBV4-1 and TRBJ2-3; 9 positions match TRBD2. The germline gives CDR1 MGHRA, CDR2 YSYEKL. This CDR3 region has 16 residues. The J segment lost 1 base and the V segment lost 8 bases, leaving 10 bases of the junction unmatched. The CDR3 coding sequence is TGCGCCAGCGGGGCCCGACTAGCGGTAGGCACAGATACGCAGTATTTT. Its translation: CASGARLAVGTDTQYF.

The chain employs TRBV30 and TRBJ2-4, with D perhaps given as TRBD1 or TRBD2 (5 bases each). This CDR3 has 14 residues. CDR1 and CDR2 (germline): GTSNPN, SVGIG (reference sequence). Trimming pared 2 bases from V and 13 bases from J, leaving 21 bases between. In DNA, the CDR3 is TGTGCCTGGAGTACAGGAACCGAGGGGATCCGGCAGTACTTC. Translated, it gives CAWSTGTEGIRQYF.

This chain uses TRBV2 with TRBJ2-2; TRBD2 is a possible D gene (6 bases). Germline V gives CDR1 SNHLY, CDR2 FYNNEI. The CDR3 length is 15 residues. Trimming pared 10 bases from V and 4 bases from J, leaving 19 bases between. The CDR3 nucleotides read TGTGCCACCGAGCCGGGGAGGACGGGCACCGGGGAGCTGTTTTTT. Protein product: CATEPGRTGTGELFF.

Many counts were recorded for this clonotype. V gene TRBV25-1 combines with J gene TRBJ2-5; no clear D gene. The germline gives CDR1 MGHDK, CDR2 SYGVNS. Trimming took off 7 bases at V and 4 bases at J, with 7 bases between the two ends. CDR3 length equals 11 residues. In DNA, the CDR3 is TGTGCCAGCACTGTCGTAGAGACCCAGTACTTC. Amino acid sequence: CASTVVETQYF.

A few counts support this clonotype. The V and J genes are TRBV13 and TRBJ2-7; the D call may be TRBD1 or TRBD2 (6 bases each). Germline CDR1 PRHDT, CDR2 FYEKMQ (reference sequence). The V and J ends lost 5 bases and 4 bases respectively, with 15 bases between them. The CDR3 length is 14 residues. The CDR3 is CASSRGRRGYEQYF. The CDR3 coding sequence is TGTGCCAGCAGCCGCGGGCGGAGGGGGTACGAGCAGTACTTC.

This clonotype was detected only a few times. As DNA, the CDR3 is TGTGCCAGCAGCTTAGAAGCCAAAAACATTCAGTACTTC. This encodes CASSLEAKNIQYF. The chain is built from TRBV11-2 and TRBJ2-4, with D uncertain. V lost 0 bases to trimming and J lost 0 bases, with 0 bases between them. The CDR3 consists of 13 residues. Germline V lookup: CDR1 SGHAT, CDR2 FQNNGV.

The J gene is TRBJ2-1, the V gene TRBV18, with D uncertain. Germline-derived CDR1 and CDR2 are KGHSH and LQKENI. V dropped 0 bases and J dropped 0 bases, with 6 bases sitting between them. The CDR3 has 15 residues. Written as DNA, the CDR3 is TGTGCCAGCTCACCACCGCAGGTCTCCTACAATGAGCAGTTCTTC. Protein sequence: CASSPPQVSYNEQFF.

The chain joins TRBV4-1 to TRBJ2-5; possibly TRBD2 for D (6 bases). In germline, CDR1 is MGHRA, CDR2 YSYEKL. Trimming removed 3 bases at V and 1 base at J, with 15 bases between. The CDR3 runs 16 residues. The CDR3, as DNA: TGCGCCAGCAGCCAGAGGCCTCCGGGACTCCAAGAGACCCAGTACTTC. As protein: CASSQRPPGLQETQYF.

As to this clonotype: Germline and junction disagree at one end, which may indicate a read error. The rearrangement joins TRBV12-3 or TRBV12-4 to TRBJ2-3; 7 bases line up with TRBD1. The CDR3 is 15 residues long. In DNA form, the CDR3 reads TGTGCCAGCTGCCCAGGGGGAGTTAGAACAGATGCGCAGTATTTT. It encodes CASCPGGVRTDAQYF.